One and the same sample provided the 27 T cell receptor beta chains below, sequenced in a study of beta chain features in type 1 diabetes. Whole-study results and caveats: A moderate, significant TCRB CDR3 shortening appeared in type 1 diabetes across four CD4+ subsets.

Their antigens remain unidentified. Expressed TCRB transcripts got sequenced, as all isolated RNA was reverse transcribed. The assay was immunoSEQ multiplex PCR, and TCRdb's table has in-frame clones only and misses some. This table has tens of thousands of clones, about 50% appearing once. The source material was central memory CD4+ T cells from blood. The receptors were sampled from a man aged 30 to 45 with type 1 diabetes.

This clone was recorded a few times. The chain uses TRBV6-5 and TRBJ2-1; a possible D gene is TRBD2 (5 bases). The length of the CDR3 is 11 residues. Per germline, CDR1 MNHEY and CDR2 SVGAGI. The V and J ends lost 6 bases and 9 bases respectively, with 9 bases between them. This CDR3 reads CASSRGFEQFF. Here the CDR3 DNA reads TGTGCCAGCAGCCGGGGATTTGAGCAGTTCTTC.

A few counts support this clone. The rearrangement uses TRBV7-8 and TRBJ1-1; 9 bases match TRBD1. The J segment lost 6 bases and the V segment lost 5 bases, leaving 10 bases of the junction unmatched. CDR1 is SGHVS, CDR2 FQNEAQ, per germline. The CDR3 extends over 15 amino acids. The CDR3 nucleotides are TGTGCCAGCAGCCAACAACAGGGGGCGATGGCTGAAGCTTTCTTT. This codes for CASSQQQGAMAEAFF.

This chain uses TRBV5-1 with TRBJ2-7; 7 bases align to TRBD2. There are 14 residues in the CDR3. The trim removed 6 bases at V and 4 bases at J, leaving 10 bases unmatched. Germline V lookup: CDR1 SGHRS, CDR2 YFSETQ. CDR3 in amino acids: CASNPRGDGYEQYF. CDR3 nucleotide sequence: TGCGCCAGCAACCCCCGGGGGGACGGTTACGAGCAGTACTTC.

The V call is TRBV7-9, the J call TRBJ1-1; no firm D call. The CDR3 consists of 13 residues. The ends were cut back, 2 bases at V and 2 bases at J, with 6 bases in the middle. Germline CDR1 and CDR2: SEHNR and FQNEAQ (reference sequence). CDR3 coding DNA: TGTGCCAGCAGCTTACAGGTAAACACTGAAGCTTTCTTT. Amino acids: CASSLQVNTEAFF.

The J gene is TRBJ1-1, the V gene TRBV18; tentative D call: TRBD1 (6 bases). CDR3 length: 14 residues. Trimming removed 8 bases at V and 0 bases at J, with 13 bases between. Per the germline V gene, CDR1 is KGHSH and CDR2 is LQKENI. The CDR3 coding sequence is TGTGCCAGCCAAACCGACAGGATGAACACTGAAGCTTTCTTT. Protein product: CASQTDRMNTEAFF. The variable domain in full, completed from reference TRBV18 and TRBJ1-1, reads NAGVMQNPRHLVRRRGQEARLRCSPMKGHSHVYWYRQLPEEGLKFMVYLQKENIIDESGMPKERFSAEFPKEGPSILRIQQVVRGDSAAYFCASQTDRMNTEAFFGQGTRLTVV.

This clone was recorded a few times. V gene TRBV11-2 combines with J gene TRBJ1-1, with D unresolved. The CDR3 has 12 amino acids. The germline V gene has CDR1 SGHAT and CDR2 FQNNGV. V was shortened by 5 bases and J by 4 bases, with 8 bases between the two germline ends. The CDR3 loop reads CASSRSGTEAFF. The CDR3, as DNA: TGTGCCAGCAGCCGATCGGGCACTGAAGCTTTCTTT.

The chain carries TRBV5-1 and TRBJ1-1; D not resolved. CDR1 and CDR2 (germline): SGHRS, YFSETQ. The CDR3 consists of 13 residues. V lost 5 bases and J lost 12, with 20 bases in between. CDR3 sequence (DNA): TGCGCCAGCAGTGAAACCCGACTGTTAGAGCCTTTCTTT. This codes for CASSETRLLEPFF. Filled out from reference TRBV5-1 and TRBJ1-1, the complete variable domain reads KAGVTQTPRYLIKTRGQQVTLSCSPISGHRSVSWYQQTPGQGLQFLFEYFSETQRNKGNFPGRFSGRQFSNSRSEMNVSTLELGDSALYLCASSETRLLEPFFGQGTRLTVV.

The chain combines TRBV6-5 with TRBJ2-7; weak D call: TRBD1 (6 bases). V lost 0 bases and J lost 0, with 9 bases in between. Germline assignment: CDR1 MNHEY and CDR2 SVGAGI. CDR3 length: 15 amino acids. For the CDR3, the DNA is TGTGCCAGCAGTTACTCGCAGGGGTACTCCTACGAGCAGTACTTC. Translated: CASSYSQGYSYEQYF.

The chain uses TRBV7-2 and TRBJ2-1, with a possible D match to TRBD2 (5 bases). The CDR3 totals 14 residues. The germline V gene has CDR1 SGHTA and CDR2 FQGNSA. With 5 bases removed from V and 8 bases from J, the gap between germline ends came to 16 bases. The CDR3: CASSARRVADEQFF. The CDR3 DNA is TGTGCCAGCAGCGCAAGGCGGGTTGCGGATGAGCAGTTCTTC. The full variable domain, with the rest looked up from reference TRBV7-2 and TRBJ2-1, is GAGVSQSPSNKVTEKGKDVELRCDPISGHTALYWYRQSLGQGLEFLIYFQGNSAPDKSGLPSDRFSAERTGGSVSTLTIQRTQQEDSAVYLCASSARRVADEQFFGPGTRLTVL.

This clone has only a few counts. The DNA of the CDR3 is TGTGCCAGCAGCCTGGCACTACACACAGATACGCAGTATTTT. Residues: CASSLALHTDTQYF. The rearrangement uses TRBV9 and TRBJ2-3; D not certain. CDR3 size: 14 residues. Germline V gene data show CDR1 as SGDLS and CDR2 as YYNGEE. Trimming took off 4 bases at V and 2 bases at J, with 11 bases between the two ends.

V gene TRBV15 combines with J gene TRBJ2-3, with D maybe TRBD2 (7 bases). Germline V lookup: CDR1 LNHNV, CDR2 YYDKDF (reference sequence). This CDR3 is 14 amino acids long. Trimming pared 8 bases from V and 5 bases from J, leaving 17 bases between. The CDR3 sequence: CATSKGGAGDTQYF. In DNA form, the CDR3 reads TGTGCCACCTCCAAGGGGGGGGCCGGAGATACGCAGTATTTT. The full variable domain, its missing parts supplied by reference TRBV15 and TRBJ2-3, is DAMVIQNPRYQVTQFGKPVTLSCSQTLNHNVMYWYQQKSSQAPKLLFHYYDKDFNNEADTPDNFQSRRPNTSFCFLDIRSPGLGDTAMYLCATSKGGAGDTQYFGPGTRLTVL.

The CDR3 DNA is TGCGCCAGCAGCTTGCAGGGTTACTCTGAAGCTTTCTTT. Encoded protein: CASSLQGYSEAFF. This sequence joins TRBV5-1 and TRBJ1-1, with D possibly TRBD1 on 5 matching bases. The germline V gene encodes CDR1 SGHRS and CDR2 YFSETQ. This CDR3 region has 13 residues. Trimming took 1 base from V and 6 from J, leaving 10 bases between them.

This clone came up a few times. The rearrangement joins TRBV9 to TRBJ1-2, with D hard to call. The CDR3 loop spans 16 amino acids. The V gene's germline CDR1 is SGDLS and CDR2 YYNGEE. V was shortened by 3 bases and J by 1 base, with 16 bases between the two germline ends. The DNA of the CDR3 is TGTGCCAGCAGCGCCGGTTCTGCCGGGGTTAACTATGGCTACACCTTC. This sequence encodes CASSAGSAGVNYGYTF.

The chain recombines TRBV19 with TRBJ2-2; a weak D match, TRBD2 (6 bases). The CDR3 has 14 amino acids. V was clipped by 5 bases and J by 7 bases, with 14 bases between them. Germline V gene lookup returns CDR1 LNHDA and CDR2 SQIVND (reference sequence). CDR3 coding DNA: TGTGCCAGTAGTGCGGACCCGCGGGGCGGGGAGCTGTTTTTT. Its protein product is CASSADPRGGELFF.

The chain employs TRBV7-9 and TRBJ2-7; 7 bases are shared with TRBD1. CDR1 and CDR2 (germline): SEHNR, FQNEAQ (reference sequence). V was pared by 5 bases and J by 1 base, with 14 bases of the junction left unmatched. The CDR3 has 17 residues. CDR3 sequence (DNA): TGTGCCAGCAGCCCCCCATTTCGGGACAGCAGATCCTACGAGCAGTACTTC. Protein sequence: CASSPPFRDSRSYEQYF.

This clone was recorded once. The chain joins TRBV9 to TRBJ1-1; D not certain. This CDR3 comprises 14 residues. V was shortened by 0 bases and J by 1 base, with 7 bases between the two germline ends. In germline, CDR1 is SGDLS, CDR2 YYNGEE. The CDR3, as DNA: TGTGCCAGCAGCGTAGCTGGAGCGAACACTGAAGCTTTCTTT. It codes for CASSVAGANTEAFF.

The CDR3 DNA sequence: TGTGCCTGGAGTGTATACCGATACTCAACAGGGGTAGAGGGCTACACCTTC. Amino acid sequence: CAWSVYRYSTGVEGYTF. The gene calls are TRBV30 and TRBJ1-2, with TRBD1 matching 7 bases. Trimming at V came to 0 bases and at J to 8 bases, leaving 18 bases not matched to a gene. Germline assignment: CDR1 GTSNPN and CDR2 SVGIG (reference sequence). This CDR3 contains 17 residues.

This chain links TRBV19 with TRBJ1-6; no definite D call. Trimming took off 7 bases at V and 10 bases at J, with 11 bases between the two ends. Germline V lookup: CDR1 LNHDA, CDR2 SQIVND (reference sequence). CDR3 size: 12 residues. The DNA of the CDR3 is TGTGCCAGTAAGCCGGAGGGATCACCCCTCCACTTT. This encodes CASKPEGSPLHF.

This chain uses TRBV6-1 with TRBJ1-3; TRBD1 agrees at 8 bases. V gave up 6 bases and J gave up 0 bases; unmatched junction bases: 1. The V gene's germline CDR1 is MNHNS and CDR2 SASEGT. The CDR3 sequence is 14 residues long. The CDR3 spells CASSGTGSGNTIYF. Here the CDR3 DNA reads TGTGCCAGCAGCGGGACAGGCTCTGGAAACACCATATATTTT.

V and J are TRBV19 and TRBJ2-3; 8 bases are a match to TRBD2. Germline CDR1 reads LNHDA; CDR2 reads SQIVND (reference sequence). The length of the CDR3 is 16 residues. The junction had 6 bases not matched to a gene; V was cut back by 3 bases and J by 1 base. DNA of the CDR3: TGTGCCAGTAGTATGGGAGCGGGAGAAGGCACAGATACGCAGTATTTT. Protein: CASSMGAGEGTDTQYF.

This clone was detected a few times. V is TRBV30 and J is TRBJ1-1; 7 nucleotides agree with TRBD1. Unmatched junction bases numbered 8, after V lost 4 bases and J lost 6 bases. CDR3 length equals 13 residues. From germline, CDR1 is GTSNPN and CDR2 SVGIG (reference sequence). For the CDR3, the DNA is TGTGCCTGGAAGGGCAGGGGGTACGCTGAAGCTTTCTTT. It is translated as CAWKGRGYAEAFF.

The chain has TRBV5-1 and TRBJ1-2; 9 bases agree with TRBD1. CDR1 is SGHRS, CDR2 YFSETQ, per germline. CDR3 length: 14 amino acids. J was trimmed by 8 bases and V by 3 bases; bases with no gene match: 8. The CDR3 reads CASSYGQGSDGYTF. CDR3 DNA sequence: TGCGCCAGCAGCTATGGACAGGGGTCTGACGGCTACACCTTC.

The rearrangement joins TRBV6-6 to TRBJ2-1; 11 bases are a match to TRBD2. The CDR3 covers 15 residues. Looked up from germline, CDR1 is MNHNY and CDR2 is SVGAGI (reference sequence). Trimming removed 3 bases from V and 7 bases from J; junction bases left unmatched: 5. The CDR3 is CASSYVAGGPNEQFF. CDR3 DNA sequence: TGTGCCAGCAGTTATGTAGCGGGAGGGCCGAATGAGCAGTTCTTC.

This clone occurred a few times. The chain uses TRBV6-5 and TRBJ2-3, with 11 positions matching TRBD2. V lost 3 bases and J lost 1; bases outside the gene matches: 3. The CDR3 length is 16 residues. Germline values: CDR1 MNHEY, CDR2 SVGAGI. The CDR3: CASSYQGLAGTDTQYF. CDR3 in DNA: TGTGCCAGCAGTTATCAGGGACTAGCGGGCACAGATACGCAGTATTTT.

This clone turned up a few times. The J gene is TRBJ2-7, the V gene TRBV5-1, with TRBD2 identical over 14 bases. With V trimmed by 2 bases and J by 0 bases, 16 bases remained unmatched. Germline CDR1 and CDR2: SGHRS and YFSETQ. This CDR3 comprises 21 residues. CDR3 sequence reads: CASSFRTGLAGGASSSYEQYF. CDR3 nucleotides: TGCGCCAGCAGCTTCAGGACAGGACTAGCGGGGGGTGCCAGCAGCTCCTACGAGCAGTACTTC.

This clone was observed a handful of times. The rearrangement links TRBV14 to TRBJ2-1; D is uncertain. V lost 0 bases and J lost 8, with 5 bases in between. Germline V CDR1 and CDR2: SGHDN, FVKESK. The CDR3 sequence is 12 residues long. The CDR3 nucleotides are TGTGCCAGCAGCCAAGATCTGTATGAGCAGTTCTTC. Translated, it gives CASSQDLYEQFF.

This clone was picked up a small number of times. The CDR3 nucleotides are TGTGCCTGGCGGACAGGGGCCCCGGGCGGGGAGCTGTTTTTT. It specifies CAWRTGAPGGELFF. The chain recombines TRBV30 with TRBJ2-2; 9 bases agree with TRBD1. The length of the CDR3 is 14 residues. V shed 5 bases, J shed 7 bases, and the junction held 8 bases outside the gene matches. Per germline, CDR1 GTSNPN and CDR2 SVGIG (reference sequence).